This entry lists 23 T cell receptor beta chains sequenced from one sample in a study of sequential checkpoint blockade in melanoma. The treatment was: randomized to nivolumab then ipilimumab (arm A) or the reverse (arm B). The protocol was immunoSEQ multiplex PCR, while the TCRdb copy is restricted to in-frame clones and leaves out a portion. This sample has about 18,000 clones, with under 60% found just once. The specimen was CD8+ T cells sorted from blood (inferred from file names), collected from a patient given nivolumab and ipilimumab in sequence. Source of these receptors: a human donor with melanoma.

The chain joins TRBV19 to TRBJ2-5; TRBD1 agrees at 8 bases. The DNA end is more similar to TRBJ2-7, so the J call may be wrong. From germline, CDR1 is LNHDA and CDR2 SQIVND (reference sequence). The CDR3 consists of 13 residues. The CDR3, as DNA: TGTGCCAGTAATAACAGGGGGTATGGCGAGCAGTACTTC. It is translated as CASNNRGYGEQYF.

This clone is large (0.1 to 1%). Other DNA sequences in this specimen translate into the identical CDR3. The chain carries TRBV6-5 and TRBJ1-2, with 8 bases matching TRBD1. Germline CDR1 MNHEY, CDR2 SVGAGI. There are 12 residues in the CDR3. Germline trimming cut 5 bases from V and 6 bases from J; bases unmatched to any gene: 2. The CDR3 DNA sequence: TGTGCCAGCAGTACAGGGGGAGATGGCTACACCTTC. It yields the protein CASSTGGDGYTF.

In this sample, this clone turned up a few times. The chain joins TRBV4-1 to TRBJ2-7, with D tentatively TRBD2 (5 bases). The CDR3 is 14 residues long. Germline V gives CDR1 MGHRA, CDR2 YSYEKL. V was trimmed by 1 base and J by 0 bases, leaving 7 bases between them. The CDR3 DNA reads as TGCGCCAGCAGCCAAGGGGCGGGCTCCTACGAGCAGTACTTC. Translation gives CASSQGAGSYEQYF.

V gene TRBV7-9 combines with J gene TRBJ2-7; TRBD2 agrees at 11 bases. Germline V lookup: CDR1 SEHNR, CDR2 FQNEAQ (reference sequence). J was trimmed by 3 bases and V by 0 bases; bases with no gene match: 7. This CDR3 spans 17 amino acids. The CDR3 sequence: CASSLAEVLAGGYEQYF. The DNA of the CDR3 is TGTGCCAGCAGCTTAGCCGAGGTCCTAGCGGGGGGCTACGAGCAGTACTTC.

The chain employs TRBV6-1 and TRBJ1-1, with 7 positions matching TRBD1. From germline, CDR1 is MNHNS and CDR2 SASEGT. This CDR3 has 13 residues. The J segment lost 3 bases and the V segment lost 4 bases, leaving 2 bases of the junction unmatched. This CDR3 reads CASSAGGDTEAFF. The CDR3 nucleotides read TGTGCCAGCAGTGCAGGGGGAGACACTGAAGCTTTCTTT.

This clone was seen more than once but under ten times. The chain is built from TRBV10-3 and TRBJ2-1; 7 bases fit TRBD2. There are 14 residues in the CDR3. Unmatched junction bases numbered 5, after V lost 4 bases and J lost 5 bases. CDR1 ENHRY and CDR2 SYGVKD come from the germline V gene. The CDR3 nucleotides read TGTGCCATCAGTGGAACTAGCGCTAACAATGAGCAGTTCTTC. Translated, it gives CAISGTSANNEQFF.

A few counts support this clone. The J gene is TRBJ2-7, the V gene TRBV4-2, with TRBD1 identical over 7 bases. This CDR3 is built from 14 residues. The germline V gene has CDR1 LGHNA and CDR2 YNFKEQ. V dropped 1 base and J dropped 2; count of bases not matched to a gene: 2. For the CDR3, the DNA is TGTGCCAGCAGCCAAGCGGGACAGCCCTACGAGCAGTACTTC. It encodes CASSQAGQPYEQYF.

The chain uses TRBV9 and TRBJ2-1; TRBD2 is a possible D gene (5 bases). Deletions cut 0 bases from V and 0 bases from J, with 10 bases between. This CDR3 contains 16 residues. Germline lookup yields CDR1 SGDLS and CDR2 YYNGEE. The CDR3 coding sequence is TGTGCCAGCAGCGTAGATCCGGGGAGCTCCTACAATGAGCAGTTCTTC. Residues: CASSVDPGSSYNEQFF.

The genes are TRBV7-7 and TRBJ2-5; D gene unclear. TRBJ2-7 matches the DNA end more closely, so the J call is doubtful. The germline gives CDR1 SSHAT, CDR2 FNYEAQ (reference sequence). This CDR3 has 14 amino acids. For the CDR3, the DNA is TGTGCCAGCAGCTCGGCGGCTAATCCATACGAGCAGTACTTC. Protein product: CASSSAANPYEQYF.

This clone was recorded a few times. V usage is TRBV4-1 and J usage is TRBJ2-2, with D tentatively TRBD2 (6 bases). Germline assignment: CDR1 MGHRA and CDR2 YSYEKL. Trimming shortened V by 1 base and J by 4 bases, and 13 bases separated the two germline ends. The CDR3 length is 16 residues. The CDR3 here is CASSQGWGETTGELFF. The CDR3 DNA sequence: TGCGCCAGCAGCCAAGGATGGGGGGAAACCACCGGGGAGCTGTTTTTT.

J is TRBJ2-1 and V is TRBV5-4; a possible D gene is TRBD1 (6 bases). Per germline, CDR1 SGHNT and CDR2 YYREEE (reference sequence). Trimming removed 4 bases at V and 10 bases at J, with 9 bases between. The CDR3 runs to 11 residues. The CDR3 here is CASSTGTEQFF. Here the CDR3 DNA reads TGTGCCAGCAGCACCGGGACAGAGCAGTTCTTC.

The CDR3 coding sequence is TGTGCCAGCAGCTTAGAGGTCGGCGGGCGGGAGAGTGAGCAGTTCTTC. Translating it yields CASSLEVGGRESEQFF. The genes are TRBV7-6 and TRBJ2-1, with TRBD2 matching over 7 bases. The germline V gene encodes CDR1 SGHVS and CDR2 FNYEAQ. The CDR3 has 16 amino acids. With 1 base clipped from V and 9 bases from J, the junction kept 12 bases outside the gene matches.

The J gene is TRBJ1-1, the V gene TRBV10-1; perhaps TRBD1 as D (5 bases). CDR1 is WNHNN, CDR2 SYGVQD, per germline (reference sequence). The CDR3 consists of 14 residues. Trimming removed 4 bases at V and 4 bases at J, with 13 bases between. CDR3 nucleotide sequence: TGCGCCAGCAGTGCGGGGGAGGTAGGCACTGAAGCTTTCTTT. Its translation: CASSAGEVGTEAFF.

The V and J genes are TRBV5-6 and TRBJ2-7, with a tentative D call TRBD2 (5 bases). The CDR3 totals 16 residues. The V gene's germline CDR1 is SGHDT and CDR2 YYEEEE. V dropped 4 bases and J dropped 3 bases, with 20 bases sitting between them. The CDR3 coding sequence is TGTGCCAGCAGCCCCCGGACTGCCCTTAAGATCTACGAGCAGTACTTC. It yields the protein CASSPRTALKIYEQYF.

The V gene is TRBV7-9, the J gene TRBJ1-5; no firm D call. Deletions cut 5 bases from V and 0 bases from J, with 11 bases between. The germline CDR1 and CDR2 sequences are SEHNR and FQNEAQ (reference sequence). CDR3 length: 15 amino acids. The CDR3: CASSVRYSSNQPQHF. DNA of the CDR3: TGTGCCAGCAGCGTTAGATATTCTAGCAATCAGCCCCAGCATTTT.

V usage is TRBV27 and J usage is TRBJ2-1; TRBD1 aligns across 10 bases. CDR1 and CDR2 from the germline V gene are MNHEY and SMNVEV (reference sequence). V dropped 6 bases and J dropped 5; count of bases not matched to a gene: 7. The CDR3 contains 15 residues. CDR3 amino acids: CASRTGTGDHNEQFF. CDR3 in DNA: TGTGCCAGCAGGACGGGGACAGGGGACCACAATGAGCAGTTCTTC.

J is TRBJ1-1 and V is TRBV27; D might be TRBD1 (5 bases). Trimming cost V 5 bases and J 0 bases, with 7 bases left between them. Germline CDR1 MNHEY, CDR2 SMNVEV (reference sequence). This CDR3 comprises 13 residues. CDR3 protein: CASSATVNTEAFF. The CDR3 nucleotides read TGTGCCAGCAGTGCGACAGTGAACACTGAAGCTTTCTTT.

The V call is TRBV28, the J call TRBJ2-7, with TRBD1 matching over 8 bases. In germline, CDR1 is MDHEN, CDR2 SYDVKM. This CDR3 contains 16 residues. The trim removed 1 base at V and 0 bases at J, leaving 5 bases unmatched. CDR3 sequence reads: CASSLYRTGFSYEQYF. The CDR3 region has the DNA TGTGCCAGCAGTTTATACCGGACAGGGTTCTCCTACGAGCAGTACTTC.

The chain uses TRBV6-5 and TRBJ1-1, with D tentatively TRBD1 (5 bases). Trimming stripped 3 bases from V and 6 bases from J, with 20 bases between. CDR3 length: 16 residues. Germline V gene lookup returns CDR1 MNHEY and CDR2 SVGAGI. This CDR3 is CASSYWITGYLSEAFF. CDR3 coding DNA: TGTGCCAGCAGTTATTGGATAACAGGTTATCTCTCTGAAGCTTTCTTT.

DNA for the CDR3: TGCGCCAGCGAAGGCGGGGAGACCCAGTACTTC. This translates into CASEGGETQYF. The chain couples TRBV10-2 to TRBJ2-5, with TRBD2 as a possible D gene (5 bases). The CDR3 runs 11 residues. Trimming pared 8 bases from V and 5 bases from J, leaving 9 bases between. CDR1 and CDR2 (germline): WSHSY, SAAADI.

This chain uses TRBV5-1 with TRBJ2-1; D gene ambiguous. CDR3 length equals 12 residues. Trimming pared 4 bases from V and 6 bases from J, leaving 8 bases between. The germline CDR1 and CDR2 sequences are SGHRS and YFSETQ. CDR3 sequence reads: CASSESANEQFF. CDR3 in DNA: TGCGCCAGCAGCGAAAGCGCCAATGAGCAGTTCTTC.

The V gene is TRBV6-1, the J gene TRBJ2-7; TRBD2 might be the D (6 bases). There are 15 residues in the CDR3. Trimming pared 3 bases from V and 0 bases from J, leaving 12 bases between. Germline lookup yields CDR1 MNHNS and CDR2 SASEGT. The CDR3 reads CASSEEGTTSYEQYF. The CDR3 nucleotides read TGTGCCAGCAGTGAGGAGGGAACAACCTCCTACGAGCAGTACTTC.

The chain links TRBV4-1 to TRBJ1-2; no clear D gene. CDR3 length: 14 residues. The germline V and J ends were trimmed by 1 base and 8 bases, with 14 bases remaining between them. Germline CDR1 MGHRA, CDR2 YSYEKL. As DNA, the CDR3 is TGCGCCAGCAGCCAAGGCGAGGGCCCGGGGGGCTACACCTTC. Its translation: CASSQGEGPGGYTF.